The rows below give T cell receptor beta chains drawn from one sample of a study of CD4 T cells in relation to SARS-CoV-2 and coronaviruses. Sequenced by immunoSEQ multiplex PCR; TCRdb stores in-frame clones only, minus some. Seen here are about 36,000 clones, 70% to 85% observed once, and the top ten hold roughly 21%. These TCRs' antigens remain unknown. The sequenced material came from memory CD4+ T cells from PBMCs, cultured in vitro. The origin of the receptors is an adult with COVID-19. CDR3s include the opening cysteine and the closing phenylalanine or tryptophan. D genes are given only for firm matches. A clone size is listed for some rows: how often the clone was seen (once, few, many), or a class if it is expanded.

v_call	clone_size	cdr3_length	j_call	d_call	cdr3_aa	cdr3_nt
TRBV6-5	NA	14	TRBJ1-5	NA	CASSSPGSNQPQHF	TGTGCCAGCAGCTCTCCCGGTTCCAATCAGCCCCAGCATTTT
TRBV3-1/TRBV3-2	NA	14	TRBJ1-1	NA	CASTQQEGSTEAFF	TGTGCCAGCACCCAGCAGGAAGGGAGCACTGAAGCTTTCTTT
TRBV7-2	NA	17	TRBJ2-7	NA	CASSLITGFTQKVEQYF	TGTGCCAGCAGCTTAATAACGGGGTTCACCCAGAAAGTCGAGCAGTACTTC
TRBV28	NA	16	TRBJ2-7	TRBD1	CASNRIRDRGPYEQYF	TGTGCCAGCAACCGAATCCGGGACAGGGGACCGTACGAGCAGTACTTC
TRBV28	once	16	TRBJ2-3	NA	CASRLHRALTTDTQYF	TGTGCCAGCAGGTTGCACAGGGCGCTGACCACAGATACGCAGTATTTT
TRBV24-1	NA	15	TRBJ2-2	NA	CATSDPNVVTGELFF	TGTGCCACCAGTGATCCAAACGTCGTCACCGGGGAGCTGTTTTTT
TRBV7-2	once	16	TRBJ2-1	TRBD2	CASPKGGLAGLNEQFF	TGTGCCAGCCCTAAGGGGGGACTAGCGGGGTTAAATGAGCAGTTCTTC
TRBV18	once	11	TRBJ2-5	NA	CASSFKETQYF	TGTGCCAGCTCCTTTAAAGAGACCCAGTACTTC
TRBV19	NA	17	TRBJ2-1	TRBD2	CASGASGSWSSYNEQFF	TGTGCCAGTGGGGCTAGCGGGAGTTGGAGCTCCTACAATGAGCAGTTCTTC
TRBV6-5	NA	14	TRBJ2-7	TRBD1	CASSYSQGVYEQYF	TGTGCCAGCAGTTACTCACAGGGGGTCTACGAGCAGTACTTC
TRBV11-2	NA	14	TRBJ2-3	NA	CASSLGYGTDTQYF	TGTGCCAGCAGCTTAGGGTATGGCACAGATACGCAGTATTTT
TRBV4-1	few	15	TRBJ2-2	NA	CASSQTGTNTGELFF	TGCGCCAGCAGCCAAACCGGGACCAACACCGGGGAGCTGTTTTTT
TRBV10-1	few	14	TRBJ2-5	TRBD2	CASSGGLVWETQYF	TGCGCCAGCAGTGGGGGACTAGTATGGGAGACCCAGTACTTC
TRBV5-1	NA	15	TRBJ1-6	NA	CASSLFGSYNSPLHF	TGCGCCAGCAGCTTGTTTGGGTCCTATAATTCACCCCTCCACTTT
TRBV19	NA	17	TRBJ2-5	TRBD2	CASSPSGTSGAGETQYF	TGTGCCAGTAGTCCGTCTGGGACTAGCGGGGCGGGGGAGACCCAGTACTTC
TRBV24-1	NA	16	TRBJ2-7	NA	CATGLTGTRFSYEQYF	TGTGCCACCGGCCTAACGGGAACAAGGTTCTCCTACGAGCAGTACTTC
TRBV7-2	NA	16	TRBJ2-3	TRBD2	CASRPRLAGVPDTQYF	TGTGCCAGCAGGCCCCGGCTAGCGGGAGTCCCAGATACGCAGTATTTT
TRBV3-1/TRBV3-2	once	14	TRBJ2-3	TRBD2	CASSQGGSPDTQYF	TGTGCCAGCAGCCAAGGCGGGAGCCCAGATACGCAGTATTTT
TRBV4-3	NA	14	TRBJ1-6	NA	CASSQEQKNSPLHF	TGCGCCAGCAGCCAAGAACAGAAAAATTCACCCCTCCACTTT
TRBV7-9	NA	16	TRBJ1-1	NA	CASSFPGSKVDTEAFF	TGTGCCAGCAGCTTTCCAGGGTCGAAGGTGGACACTGAAGCTTTCTTT
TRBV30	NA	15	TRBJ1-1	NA	CAWIPKGQGNTEAFF	TGTGCCTGGATCCCCAAGGGGCAGGGTAACACTGAAGCTTTCTTT
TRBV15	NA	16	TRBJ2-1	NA	CATSRDGQRPYNEQFF	TGTGCCACCAGCAGAGATGGCCAGCGGCCGTACAATGAGCAGTTCTTC
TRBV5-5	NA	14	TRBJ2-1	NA	CASSLKYGYNEQFF	TGTGCCAGCAGCTTAAAATACGGCTACAATGAGCAGTTCTTC
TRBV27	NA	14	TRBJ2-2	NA	CASSFSPYTGELFF	TGTGCCAGCAGTTTCTCTCCGTACACCGGGGAGCTGTTTTTT
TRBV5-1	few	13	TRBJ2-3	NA	CASSFAELDTQYF	TGCGCCAGCAGCTTCGCTGAGTTGGATACGCAGTATTTT
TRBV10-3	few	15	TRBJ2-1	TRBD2	CAISEPGLAGGWQFF	TGTGCCATCAGTGAACCGGGACTAGCGGGAGGCTGGCAGTTCTTC
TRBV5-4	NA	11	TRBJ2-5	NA	CASSLEGTQYF	TGTGCCAGCAGCTTGGAAGGGACCCAGTACTTC
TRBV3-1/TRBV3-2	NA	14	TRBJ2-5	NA	CASSQAGSRETQYF	TGTGCCAGCAGCCAAGCGGGCAGTCGAGAGACCCAGTACTTC
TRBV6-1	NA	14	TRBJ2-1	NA	CASSEGGNYNEQFF	TGTGCCAGCAGTGAAGGGGGGAATTACAATGAGCAGTTCTTC
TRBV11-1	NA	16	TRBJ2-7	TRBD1	CASSLAGTGGYYEQYF	TGTGCCAGCAGCTTAGCCGGGACAGGGGGCTACTACGAGCAGTACTTC
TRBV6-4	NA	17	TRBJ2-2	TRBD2	CASSALPSGKYTGELFF	TGTGCCAGCAGTGCCCTTCCTAGCGGGAAGTACACCGGGGAGCTGTTTTTT
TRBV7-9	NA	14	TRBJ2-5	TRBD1	CASSFRTGRETQYF	TGTGCCAGCAGCTTCCGGACAGGGCGAGAGACCCAGTACTTC
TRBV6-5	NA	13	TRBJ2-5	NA	CASSWTDQETQYF	TGTGCCAGCAGTTGGACAGACCAAGAGACCCAGTACTTC
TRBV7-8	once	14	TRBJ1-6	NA	CASSLGQHNSPLHF	TGTGCCAGCAGCCTCGGACAGCATAATTCACCCCTCCACTTT
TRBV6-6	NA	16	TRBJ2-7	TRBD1	CASSPPQAGGSYEQYF	TGTGCCAGCAGTCCCCCCCAGGCAGGGGGCTCCTACGAGCAGTACTTC
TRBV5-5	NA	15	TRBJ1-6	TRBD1	CASSLDGDSNSPLHF	TGTGCCAGCAGCTTGGATGGGGACAGTAATTCACCCCTCCACTTT
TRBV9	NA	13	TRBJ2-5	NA	CASSSGPQETQYF	TGTGCCAGCAGCAGCGGACCTCAAGAGACCCAGTACTTC
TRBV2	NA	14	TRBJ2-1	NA	CASSEGQVYNEQFF	TGTGCCAGCAGTGAAGGCCAGGTTTACAATGAGCAGTTCTTC
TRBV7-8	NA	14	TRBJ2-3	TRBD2	CASSATSGSDTQYF	TGTGCCAGCAGCGCAACTAGCGGGTCCGATACGCAGTATTTT
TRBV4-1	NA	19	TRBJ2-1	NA	CASSQGLRTAPRSYNEQFF	TGCGCCAGCAGCCAGGGCTTAAGGACTGCCCCACGCTCCTACAATGAGCAGTTCTTC
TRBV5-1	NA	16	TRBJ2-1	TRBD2	CASSLVSGSSYNEQFF	TGCGCCAGCAGCTTGGTTAGCGGGAGCTCCTACAATGAGCAGTTCTTC
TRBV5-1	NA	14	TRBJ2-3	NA	CASSLDGSTDTQYF	TGCGCCAGCAGCTTGGACGGGAGCACAGATACGCAGTATTTT
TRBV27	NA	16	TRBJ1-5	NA	CASSLSFSHSNQPQHF	TGTGCCAGCAGTTTATCGTTTTCGCACAGCAATCAGCCCCAGCATTTT
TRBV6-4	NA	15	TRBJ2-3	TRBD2	CASSEGLAGARTQYF	TGTGCCAGCAGTGAGGGTCTAGCGGGAGCACGTACGCAGTATTTT
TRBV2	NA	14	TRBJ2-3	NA	CASSGRTRTDTQYF	TGTGCCAGCAGTGGTAGGACCAGAACAGATACGCAGTATTTT
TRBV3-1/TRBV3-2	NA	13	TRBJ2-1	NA	CASSQDRRVGQFF	TGTGCCAGCAGCCAAGATAGACGGGTCGGGCAGTTCTTC
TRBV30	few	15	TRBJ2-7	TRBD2	CAWSTRLAGGNEQYF	TGTGCCTGGAGTACTCGACTAGCGGGAGGCAACGAGCAGTACTTC
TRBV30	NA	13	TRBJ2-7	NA	CAWRRGSSYEQYF	TGTGCCTGGAGAAGGGGTAGCTCCTACGAGCAGTACTTC
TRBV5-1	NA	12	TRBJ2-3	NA	CASSFDTDTQYF	TGCGCCAGCAGCTTTGACACAGATACGCAGTATTTT
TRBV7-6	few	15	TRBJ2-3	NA	CASSLGGSGTDTQYF	TGTGCCAGCAGCTTAGGAGGATCGGGCACAGATACGCAGTATTTT
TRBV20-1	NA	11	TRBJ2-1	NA	CSARGQREQFF	TGCAGTGCTAGAGGACAGCGGGAGCAGTTCTTC
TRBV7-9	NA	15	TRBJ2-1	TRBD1	CASSQFRGFDNEQFF	TGTGCCAGCAGCCAATTCAGGGGGTTTGACAATGAGCAGTTCTTC
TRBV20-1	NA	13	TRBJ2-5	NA	CSASKGGRETQYF	TGCAGTGCTAGTAAGGGGGGCCGAGAGACCCAGTACTTC
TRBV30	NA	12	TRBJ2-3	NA	CAWSKITDTQYF	TGTGCCTGGAGTAAGATCACAGATACGCAGTATTTT